The T cell receptor beta chain described here comes from a study of OX40 agonist ivuxolimab in advanced cancers. Describing the broader study: Ivuxolimab, which targeted the costimulatory receptor OX40 (CD134), was an agonistic, fully human IgG2 monoclonal antibody. Intravenous ivuxolimab was administered to patients every 2 weeks at six dose levels: 0.01, 0.1, 0.3, 1.5, 3 and 10 mg/kg. Among the roughly 54 dose-escalation patients, some 20 had hepatocellular carcinoma, roughly 15 melanoma, 9 renal cell carcinoma and 9 head and neck cancer. In the dose-escalation cohort, approximately 82% of patients were male, and the mean age was 60 years with a range of roughly 20 to 85. Prior anti-PD-1, anti-PD-L1 or anti-CTLA-4 therapy was permitted, and checkpoint inhibitors had been received by about 37% of dose-escalation patients. Partial responses occurred in three dose-escalation patients, of whom one had hepatocellular carcinoma and two had cutaneous melanoma. The point of sequencing TCRbeta in the periphery was to test whether ivuxolimab changed TCR sequence diversity and drove clonal T-cell expansion. The paper covers the monotherapy dose-escalation part of the phase I ivuxolimab trial, which included N ≈ 50 patients.

A note on this clone: Its binding antigen is unknown. No per-base quality is available; no much larger clone lies one base away.

The trial excluded patients who had a history of autoimmune disease or who were on systemic immunosuppression. In every dose cohort, peripheral blood was drawn for TCR sequencing at baseline, cycle 4 day 1, and cycle 7 day 1. The samples were taken from a phase I, first-in-human, multicenter, open-label dose-escalation trial of ivuxolimab. Adults with locally advanced or metastatic melanoma, renal cell, hepatocellular, or head and neck squamous cell carcinoma were enrolled in the trial. CD4+ and CD8+ T cells were sorted separately from peripheral blood before TCR sequencing. Broad study findings and their caveats: Low levels of normalized T-cell clonal expansion were also seen in some patients who did not respond. The antigen specificity of the peripheral T cells that underwent clonal expansion was not determined. After ivuxolimab, expanded clones were on average more numerous among CD8+ T cells than among CD4+ T cells. Clonal expansion of both CD4+ and CD8+ blood T cells was observed from baseline to week 6 at doses 0.1 to 3.0 mg/kg. In the 0.1-3.0 mg/kg groups, partial responders had among the lowest normalized peripheral clonal expansion, particularly in CD8+ T cells.

V is cut by 4 bases and J by 4 bases, and the space between the germline ends is 8 bases. CDR1 and CDR2, looked up from the germline V gene, are LGHNT and FRNRAP. Inclusive of the bounding cysteine and phenylalanine, the CDR3 is 13 residues long. The only DNA kept is the CDR3, 39 bases in frame from the first base. Genomic DNA was isolated from the sorted cells so that the TCRbeta CDR3 region could be sequenced. TCRbeta CDR3 regions were sequenced using the immunoSEQ Assay. Entries here come from immuneACCESS through TCRdb and include only in-frame sequences with V and J called. Some clones fail to appear in such tables; in the studies checked, an unresolved V gene covers under half of the shortfall, and the cause of the remainder is unknown. In all, the sample holds 35,000 to 40,000 clones, and about 90% of those were seen once. 8% to 10% of the sample is in the top ten clones.

This TCR was sampled from an adult with an advanced solid tumor such as melanoma, head and neck, liver or kidney cancer. Here the sequenced sample was CD4+ or CD8+ T cells sorted from blood, taken in a trial of the OX40 agonist ivuxolimab. The chain joins TRBV12-5 to TRBJ2-1; TRBD2 is perhaps the D gene, given 6 matching bases. The CDR3 has the sequence CASGSGTYNEQFF. The DNA reads TGTGCTAGTGGTTCGGGGACTTACAATGAGCAGTTCTTC.